This T cell receptor (beta chain) derives from a study of T cell responses to AZD1222 COVID-19 vaccine. Study-level findings and limits: Every sample of the repertoires postdated the peak T cell response. Baseline serostatus was positive in only 5 to 7 AZD1222 recipients. Females made up more of the donors, who were largely white British, and clonal diversity may have come out too low.

Germline-derived CDR1 and CDR2 are LNHNV and YYDKDF (reference sequence). The CDR3 has 13 residues. V lost 1 base to trimming and J lost 8 bases, with 8 bases between them. Concerning this clone: Its specificity is not known.

TCRdb's table, derived via immunoSEQ multiplex PCR, lists solely in-frame clones and lacks some. Altogether some 140,000 clones are present, 85% being singletons, with the ten largest covering 7.9%. The TCR originated in an adult who received the MenACWY meningococcal vaccine as a control. The chain couples TRBV15 to TRBJ1-4; D unresolved. Sequenced material: peripheral blood, taken 28 days after the second dose of the MenACWY control vaccine. The CDR3 DNA reads as TGTGCCACCAGCAGAGGAATTAAAGAAAAACTGTTTTTT. It is translated as CATSRGIKEKLFF.